The TCR beta chain under discussion was sequenced for a study of shared clonotypes between healthy human individuals. This CDR3 is built from 15 residues. V was clipped by 0 bases and J by 8 bases; unmatched bases: 7. CDR1 and CDR2 from the germline V gene are WSHSY and SAAADI. Sequencing was performed with immunoSEQ multiplex PCR; in TCRdb, only in-frame clones are kept and a portion is missing. This sample yields about a million clones, of which approximately 77% are seen a single time; 0.89% belongs to the top ten. Sequences were obtained from memory CD4+ T cells from PBMCs. Subset noted: CD45RA-negative fraction. This rearrangement joins TRBV10-2 to TRBJ1-1; 9 bases align to TRBD1. This receptor was taken from a young man in good health. Some clones in this sample may be carry-over from other donors' samples. Here the CDR3 DNA reads TGCGCCAGCAGTGAGTCGTGGACAGGGGTTGTCGAAGCTTTCTTT. It is translated as CASSESWTGVVEAFF.